This TCR beta chain was documented in a study of control samples from healthy donors and cancer patients. The J segment lost 3 bases and the V segment lost 0 bases, leaving 6 bases of the junction unmatched. Germline V gene sequence: CDR1 SGHRS, CDR2 YFSETQ. CDR3 length equals 17 residues. Here immunoSEQ multiplex PCR was the method, and the copy in TCRdb shows in-frame clones only, minus some. The sample holds roughly 150,000 clones, just over 85% seen once. Sequenced input: blood. The V and J genes are TRBV5-1 and TRBJ2-5; 12 positions match TRBD2. This TCR derives from a man between 18 and 35 years old in good health. CDR3 nucleotide sequence: TGCGCCAGCAGCTTGGTACTAGCGGGGGGTACAGAAGAGACCCAGTACTTC. This encodes CASSLVLAGGTEETQYF.